These T cell receptor beta chains were read from a single sample in a study of cytomegalovirus exposure and HLA in healthy donors. Clones were sequenced by immunoSEQ multiplex PCR, and TCRdb holds only the in-frame ones, with some missing. This sample has almost 200,000 clones; 70% to 80% occur once, and the top ten carry 0.35% to 0.5%. The specimen was PBMCs. These receptors were obtained from a male donor in good health and CMV-seropositive. Both conserved end residues are part of each CDR3. The D gene is left open where the match is weak. Size is stated for part of the rows, as once, few or many counts, or as a class when the clone is expanded.

J | size | D | V | DNA | CDR3
TRBJ2-5 | NA | TRBD1 | TRBV6-5 | TGTGCCAGCAGTTACTCGGACAGGGAGACCCAGTACTTC | CASSYSDRETQYF
TRBJ1-4 | once | NA | TRBV2 | TGTGCCAGCAGCTTCCCGGACACCAGTTTAAAACTGTTTTTT | CASSFPDTSLKLFF
TRBJ2-6 | NA | TRBD1 | TRBV19 | TGTGCCAGTAGTAACACGGACAGGGCGATCTCTGGGGCCAACGTCCTGACTTTC | CASSNTDRAISGANVLTF
TRBJ2-3 | NA | NA | TRBV7-6 | TGTGCCAGCAGCTCTAACGGGGGGCGTGGAGGCACAGATACGCAGTATTTT | CASSSNGGRGGTDTQYF
TRBJ2-1 | NA | TRBD2 | TRBV4-1 | TGCGCCAGCAGCCAGGCCGGGACTAGCGTATACAATGAGCAGTTCTTC | CASSQAGTSVYNEQFF
TRBJ2-5 | NA | NA | TRBV19 | TGTGCCAGTAGTATCGGGGGTGAGACCCAGTACTTC | CASSIGGETQYF
TRBJ1-1 | NA | NA | TRBV11-1 | TGTGCCAGCAGCTCCCAGGATGGAAACACTGAAGCTTTCTTT | CASSSQDGNTEAFF
TRBJ2-5 | NA | NA | TRBV27 | TGTGCCAGCAGTTTAGAAGGGAGGACCCAGTACTTC | CASSLEGRTQYF
TRBJ2-7 | NA | TRBD2 | TRBV4-3 | TGCGCCAGCAGCCAAGACGGCAGCGGGAGTTATTACGAGCAGTACTTC | CASSQDGSGSYYEQYF
TRBJ1-1 | NA | NA | TRBV9 | TGTGCCAGCAGCGTACGAGACGGAGCCCTCACTGAAGCTTTCTTT | CASSVRDGALTEAFF
TRBJ2-3 | NA | NA | TRBV19 | TGTGCCAGTAGTATGGGGGGAGCAACAGATACGCAGTATTTT | CASSMGGATDTQYF
TRBJ2-2 | few | NA | TRBV6-5 | TGTGCCAGCAGGTCCGGGACACCGAACACCGGGGAGCTGTTTTTT | CASRSGTPNTGELFF
TRBJ2-3 | NA | NA | TRBV23-1 | TGCGCCAGCAGTCAATCTAGGCGGTCGGACACAGATACGCAGTATTTT | CASSQSRRSDTDTQYF
TRBJ2-3 | NA | TRBD2 | TRBV7-9 | TGTGCCAGCAGCGCGAGGGACTACGAAACAGATACGCAGTATTTT | CASSARDYETDTQYF
TRBJ1-1 | NA | NA | TRBV29-1 | TGCAGCGTTGAAGGGGGGCCGGGCACTGAAGCTTTCTTT | CSVEGGPGTEAFF
TRBJ2-7 | NA | NA | TRBV2 | TGTGCCAGCTTGCCCGGGACTGCCTACGAGCAGTACTTC | CASLPGTAYEQYF
TRBJ2-7 | NA | TRBD2 | TRBV7-3 | TGTGCCAGCAGTCCTAGCGGGGGGCCCTACGAGCAGTACTTC | CASSPSGGPYEQYF
TRBJ2-2 | once | NA | TRBV29-1 | TGCAGCGTTGAGGACTCCCTAATTGAGAACACCGGGGAGCTGTTTTTT | CSVEDSLIENTGELFF
TRBJ1-1 | NA | TRBD1 | TRBV7-3 | TGTGCCAGCAGCTTCTCAGACAGGGCCCCTGAAGCTTTCTTT | CASSFSDRAPEAFF
TRBJ1-2 | NA | TRBD1 | TRBV5-3 | TGTGCCAGAAGCGACAGGGGTGATGGCTACACCTTC | CARSDRGDGYTF
TRBJ1-2 | NA | TRBD1 | TRBV6-4 | TGTGCCAGCAGTGGGACAGGGACGTATGGCTACACCTTC | CASSGTGTYGYTF
TRBJ2-5 | NA | TRBD2 | TRBV6-6 | TGTGCCAGCGGATTAGCGGGGGGGCAAGAGACCCAGTACTTC | CASGLAGGQETQYF
TRBJ1-1 | NA | NA | TRBV7-3 | TGTGCCAGCAGCTCCCAAATGAACACTGAAGCTTTCTTT | CASSSQMNTEAFF